These T cell receptor beta chains were read from a single sample in a study of PD-1 blockade in classical Hodgkin lymphoma. Some clones are missing from TCRdb's copy, which holds only in-frame ones; the method was immunoSEQ multiplex PCR. The sample holds around 26,000 clones, 94% seen once. The sample taken for sequencing was peripheral blood mononuclear cells (PBMCs). These receptors came from a human donor with classical Hodgkin lymphoma. The CDR3 runs from the conserved cysteine through the conserved F or W. A D gene is named only where the DNA matches it firmly. Rows give clone size only sometimes, using once, few, many, or a class for an expanded clone.

v_call: TRBV28
clone_size: -
d_call: -
j_call: TRBJ2-7
cdr3_nt: TGTGCCAGCAGACACCAACGCGAGCAGTACTTC
cdr3_aa: CASRHQREQYF

v_call: TRBV19
clone_size: -
d_call: -
j_call: TRBJ2-3
cdr3_nt: TGTGCCAGTAGTCCCTCCACAGGGCGCAGCACAGATACGCAGTATTTT
cdr3_aa: CASSPSTGRSTDTQYF

v_call: TRBV5-1
clone_size: -
d_call: TRBD1
j_call: TRBJ1-6
cdr3_nt: TGCGCCAGCAGCTTCCTCGGGACAGGGGAGAATTCACCCCTCCACTTT
cdr3_aa: CASSFLGTGENSPLHF

v_call: TRBV11-2
clone_size: -
d_call: -
j_call: TRBJ2-1
cdr3_nt: TGTGCCAGCAGCTCCCGGACTCCCTCGCGGGAGCAGTTCTTC
cdr3_aa: CASSSRTPSREQFF

v_call: TRBV6-1
clone_size: few
d_call: -
j_call: TRBJ2-1
cdr3_nt: TGTGCCGTAGGGGGGACCCTAGGGTCCCGGGAGCAGTTCTTC
cdr3_aa: CAVGGTLGSREQFF

v_call: TRBV28
clone_size: -
d_call: TRBD1
j_call: TRBJ1-2
cdr3_nt: TGTGCCAGCAGTTCGGGACAGCTAGTTGGCTACACCTTC
cdr3_aa: CASSSGQLVGYTF

v_call: TRBV4-1
clone_size: -
d_call: -
j_call: TRBJ2-2
cdr3_nt: TGCGCCAGCAGCCTCGCTCCCCGCGGGCCCGGGGAGCTGTTTTTT
cdr3_aa: CASSLAPRGPGELFF

v_call: TRBV2
clone_size: -
d_call: TRBD1
j_call: TRBJ2-2
cdr3_nt: TGTGCCAGCAGTTGGACAGGGCCCAACACCGGGGAGCTGTTTTTT
cdr3_aa: CASSWTGPNTGELFF

v_call: TRBV28
clone_size: -
d_call: -
j_call: TRBJ1-2
cdr3_nt: TGTGCCAGCAGAACATACCGGACGGAGAACTATGGCTACACCTTC
cdr3_aa: CASRTYRTENYGYTF

v_call: TRBV29-1
clone_size: -
d_call: -
j_call: TRBJ2-5
cdr3_nt: TGCAGCGTTGAAGGGTACAAGCAAGAGACCCAGTACTTC
cdr3_aa: CSVEGYKQETQYF